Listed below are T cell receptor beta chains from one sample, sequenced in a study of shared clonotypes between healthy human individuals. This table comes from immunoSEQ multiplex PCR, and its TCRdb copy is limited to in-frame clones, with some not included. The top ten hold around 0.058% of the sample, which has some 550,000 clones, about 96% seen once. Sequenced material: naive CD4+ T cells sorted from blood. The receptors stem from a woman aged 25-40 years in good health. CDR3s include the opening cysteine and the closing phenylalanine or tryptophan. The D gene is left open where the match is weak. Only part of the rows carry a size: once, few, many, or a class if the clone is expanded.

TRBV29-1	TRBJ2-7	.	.	TGCAGCGTTGTTGACGGGACGTCCTACGAGCAGTACTTC	CSVVDGTSYEQYF
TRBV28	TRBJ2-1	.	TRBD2	TGTGCCAGCAGTTTAATTAACCTAGCGGGAGGGGGCAATGAGCAGTTCTTC	CASSLINLAGGGNEQFF
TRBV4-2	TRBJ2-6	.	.	TGTGCCAGCAGCCAAGGGGCTGGGGCCAACGTCCTGACTTTC	CASSQGAGANVLTF
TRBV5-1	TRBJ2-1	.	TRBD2	TGCGCCAGCAGCTCAAAAACTAGCGGGAGTTATAATGAGCAGTTCTTC	CASSSKTSGSYNEQFF
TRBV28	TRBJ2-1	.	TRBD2	TGTGCCAGCAGATCGATGGGGCGGGAGCCACTCAATGAGCAGTTCTTC	CASRSMGREPLNEQFF
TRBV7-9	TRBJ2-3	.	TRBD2	TGTGCCAGCAGCTTAGAGTATCTAGCGGGAGCGGCAGATACGCAGTATTTT	CASSLEYLAGAADTQYF
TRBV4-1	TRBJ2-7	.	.	TGCGCCAGCAGCCAAGATCCCACAGGGATCTCCTACGAGCAGTACTTC	CASSQDPTGISYEQYF
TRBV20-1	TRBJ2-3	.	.	TGCAGTGCTCGACTAGATACGCAGTATTTT	CSARLDTQYF
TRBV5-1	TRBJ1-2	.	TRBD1	TGCGCCAGCAGCTTGGACAGGGGAGGCGGCTACACCTTC	CASSLDRGGGYTF
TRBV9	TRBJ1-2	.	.	TGTGCCAGCAGCGTAGCTATGGGGGGAACCTATGGCTACACCTTC	CASSVAMGGTYGYTF
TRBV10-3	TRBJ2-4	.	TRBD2	TGTGCCATCAGTGAAGAAACGGGACTAGGGGGCAAAAACATTCAGTACTTC	CAISEETGLGGKNIQYF
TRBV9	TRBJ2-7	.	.	TGTGCCAGCAATCCCTCAGCCGTCTACGAGCAGTACTTC	CASNPSAVYEQYF
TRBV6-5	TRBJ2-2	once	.	TGTGCCAGCAGAACTCAGGGTCCCGGGGAGCTGTTTTTT	CASRTQGPGELFF
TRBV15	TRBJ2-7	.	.	TGTGCCACCAGCAGAGAGCGGACCTACGAGCAGTACTTC	CATSRERTYEQYF
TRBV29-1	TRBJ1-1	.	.	TGCAGCGTTGGGGCAGCCATGAACACTGAAGCTTTCTTT	CSVGAAMNTEAFF
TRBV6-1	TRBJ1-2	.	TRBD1	TGTGCCAGCAGTGAGGGACAGGGTTTGAACTATGGCTACACCTTC	CASSEGQGLNYGYTF
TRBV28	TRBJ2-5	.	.	TGTGCCAGCAGCCTCCCCGTTACACAAGAGACCCAGTACTTC	CASSLPVTQETQYF
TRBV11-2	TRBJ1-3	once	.	TGTGCCAGCAGCTTATTCTGGACTCGGGGGGGGACTGGAAACACCATATATTTT	CASSLFWTRGGTGNTIYF
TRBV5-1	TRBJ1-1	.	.	TGCGCCAGCAGCTGGGGTGAGGGGGACACTGAAGCTTTCTTT	CASSWGEGDTEAFF
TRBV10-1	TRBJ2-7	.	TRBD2	TGCGCCATCCGGAACGGGACTAGAGGTAATTTCGAGCAGTACTTC	CAIRNGTRGNFEQYF
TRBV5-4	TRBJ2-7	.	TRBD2	TGTGCCAGCAGCTTTGGAGCGGGAGGGTCGGCCTACGAGCAGTACTTC	CASSFGAGGSAYEQYF
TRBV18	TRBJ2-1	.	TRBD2	TGTGCCAGCTCACCGGCTAGCGGGAGGGATCGGGAGCAGTTCTTC	CASSPASGRDREQFF
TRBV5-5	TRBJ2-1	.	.	TGTGCCAGCAGCGTGCCTAGGTTCGGGTTGGGCAATGAGCAGTTCTTC	CASSVPRFGLGNEQFF
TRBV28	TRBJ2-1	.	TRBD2	TGTGCCAGCAGTTTACCCATAGCGGGAGGGCCCGATGAGCAGTTCTTC	CASSLPIAGGPDEQFF
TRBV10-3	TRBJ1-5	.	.	TGTGCCATCAGCGACGATCTGAGTAATCAGCCCCAGCATTTT	CAISDDLSNQPQHF
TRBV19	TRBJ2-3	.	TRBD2	TGTGCCAGTAGTATGCCCGGACTAGCGGGAGGTTTCACAGATACGCAGTATTTT	CASSMPGLAGGFTDTQYF
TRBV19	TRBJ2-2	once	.	TGTGCCAGTAGTATAATGGATACGAACACCGGGGAGCTGTTTTTT	CASSIMDTNTGELFF
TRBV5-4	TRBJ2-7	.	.	TGTGCCAGCAGCTTGTTCCAGCGGTCCACCTACGAGCAGTACTTC	CASSLFQRSTYEQYF